This T cell receptor (beta chain) originates from a study of Graves' ophthalmopathy and Graves' hyperthyroidism. Study-level information: Where ophthalmopathy was absent within 18 months of follow-up, hyperthyroidism was stable.

None of the included patients had other autoimmune diseases, uncontrolled infections, pregnancy or lactation, as these led to exclusion. CDR1 ENHRY and CDR2 SYGVKD come from the germline V gene. This CDR3 region has 15 residues. Study-wide results and limits: The model predicted progression of ophthalmopathy with a sensitivity of 70% to 71%, and its specificity was about 72%.

With regard to this clonotype: Its antigen remains unidentified. A read error may produce the germline difference seen at one junction end.

RNA served as the template for amplifying TCR beta CDR3 regions. The first round was an RT-PCR with HTBI primers, and the second round was a multiplex PCR. TCRdb passed the multiplex PCR reads through MiXCR, listing each CDR3 protein once. The sample yields around 1,200,000 distinct CDR3 sequences, roughly two fifths seen once. The sample was peripheral blood or thyroid tissue (not recorded which). The chain couples TRBV10-3 to TRBJ1-4; 7 bases match TRBD1. The source is an adult man with Graves' hyperthyroidism. CDR3 bases: TGTGCCAGCAGTCCCGGGACAGAAGATAATGAAAAACTGTTTTTT. Protein sequence: CASSPGTEDNEKLFF.